These T cell receptor beta chains were read from a single sample in a study of cytomegalovirus exposure and HLA in healthy donors. The protocol was immunoSEQ multiplex PCR, while the TCRdb copy is restricted to in-frame clones and leaves out a portion. The sample includes 150,000 to 200,000 clones, 76% seen only once; the top ten take 3.1%. Source material: PBMCs. The receptors were sampled from a male donor in good health and CMV-seronegative. The CDR3 runs from the conserved cysteine through the conserved F or W. A D gene is named only where the DNA matches it firmly. A clone size is listed for some rows: how often the clone was seen (once, few, many), or a class if it is expanded.

>.|TRBJ2-7|TRBV29-1|12|TRBD1
TGCAGCGTTGGGACAGGGGGGAACGAGCAGTACTTC
CSVGTGGNEQYF
>.|TRBJ2-1|TRBV28|15|.
TGTGCCAGCAGTTTGGGGGGGGGCCGGTGGGGTGAGCAGTTCTTC
CASSLGGGRWGEQFF
>.|TRBJ2-7|TRBV5-1|14|TRBD1
TGCGCCAGCAGCTTGAGTCAGGGGGACTACGAGCAGTACTTC
CASSLSQGDYEQYF
>.|TRBJ1-2|TRBV28|13|TRBD1
TGTGCCAGCAGCCTGACAGGGAACTATGGCTACACCTTC
CASSLTGNYGYTF
>.|TRBJ2-1|TRBV7-9|15|TRBD2
TGTTCCAGCAGCTTAGCTCTGCGGGGGTTTGATGAGCAGTTCTTC
CSSSLALRGFDEQFF
>.|TRBJ1-2|TRBV6-1|13|.
TGTGCCAGCAGTGTCCCGAGCGGGTTTGGCTACACCTTC
CASSVPSGFGYTF
>once|TRBJ1-2|TRBV7-2|14|.
TGTGCCAGCAGTTCCTTGACTGTCAACTATGGCTACACCTTC
CASSSLTVNYGYTF
>.|TRBJ2-5|TRBV15|16|.
TGTGCCACCAGCAGAGAAGGCCAGGGTGGGCAAGAGACCCAGTACTTC
CATSREGQGGQETQYF
>.|TRBJ2-7|TRBV9|14|TRBD2
TGTGCCAGCAGCTCAACTAGCGGGGACTACGTGCAGTACTTC
CASSSTSGDYVQYF
>.|TRBJ1-6|TRBV5-1|15|.
TGCGCCAGCAGCTTGGATTACAGGGCAGGGTCACCCCTCCACTTT
CASSLDYRAGSPLHF
>.|TRBJ2-1|TRBV19|16|TRBD2
TGTGCCAGTAAGTCTAAACCTAGCGGGGCATACAATGAGCAGTTCTTC
CASKSKPSGAYNEQFF
>.|TRBJ2-7|TRBV7-9|11|.
TGTGCCAGCAGCCCCCTCTACGAGCAGTACTTC
CASSPLYEQYF
>.|TRBJ2-7|TRBV6-5|13|.
TGTGCCAGCAGTTACGAGGGATACCACGAGCAGTACTTC
CASSYEGYHEQYF
>many|TRBJ2-1|TRBV4-3|17|TRBD2
TGCGCCAGCAGACCTGGGACTAGCGGGAGGTTCGTCAATGAGCAGTTCTTC
CASRPGTSGRFVNEQFF
>.|TRBJ2-1|TRBV5-1|18|TRBD2
TGCGCCAGCAGCTTGGGGCCGGGACTAGCGGGGAGACACAATGAGCAGTTCTTC
CASSLGPGLAGRHNEQFF